This T cell receptor beta chain was recorded in a study of blood T cell repertoires in COVID-19. Study at large: PBMCs, B-cell-depleted T cells, or T cells were the source of the cDNA or gDNA that made up the material.

Germline CDR1 and CDR2: SGHNT and YYREEE (reference sequence). Trimming shortened V by 3 bases and J by 1 base, and 13 bases separated the two germline ends. This CDR3 spans 15 amino acids. As processed by the authors: Reference gene primer amplification in the assay estimated nucleated cell counts. TCRdb's copy holds only in-frame clones and misses some; the assay was immunoSEQ multiplex PCR. V and J calls and clone size are copied from that table; D and trimming were computed from the DNA. The repertoire holds about 360,000 clones, 65% to 85% seen once, with approximately 3.1% in the top ten. Material: peripheral blood. The rearrangement joins TRBV5-4 to TRBJ1-1, with D maybe TRBD1 (6 bases). The clonotype originates from a man younger than 45 with active or convalescent COVID-19. This chain's CDR3 is CASSSAGTRNTEAFF. In DNA form, the CDR3 reads TGTGCCAGCAGCTCTGCCGGGACAAGGAACACTGAAGCTTTCTTT.